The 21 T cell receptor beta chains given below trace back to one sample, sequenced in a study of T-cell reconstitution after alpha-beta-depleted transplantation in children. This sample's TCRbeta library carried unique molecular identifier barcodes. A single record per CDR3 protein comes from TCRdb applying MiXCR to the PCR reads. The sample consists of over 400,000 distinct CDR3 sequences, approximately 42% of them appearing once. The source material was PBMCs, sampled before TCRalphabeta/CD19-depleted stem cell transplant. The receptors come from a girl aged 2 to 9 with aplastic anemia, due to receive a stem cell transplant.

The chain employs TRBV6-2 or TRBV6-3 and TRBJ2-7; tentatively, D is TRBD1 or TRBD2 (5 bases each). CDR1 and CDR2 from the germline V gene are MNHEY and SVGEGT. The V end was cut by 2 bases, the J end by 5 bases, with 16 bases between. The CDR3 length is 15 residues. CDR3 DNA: TGTGCCAGCAGTTACCCCGGGACCCAGGCGAACGAGCAGTACTTC. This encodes CASSYPGTQANEQYF.

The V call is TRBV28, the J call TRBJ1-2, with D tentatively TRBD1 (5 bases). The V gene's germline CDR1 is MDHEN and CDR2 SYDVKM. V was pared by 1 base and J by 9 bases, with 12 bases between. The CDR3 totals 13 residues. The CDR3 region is CASSLSRAPRYTF. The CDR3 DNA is TGTGCCAGCAGTTTATCCAGGGCCCCGCGCTACACCTTC.

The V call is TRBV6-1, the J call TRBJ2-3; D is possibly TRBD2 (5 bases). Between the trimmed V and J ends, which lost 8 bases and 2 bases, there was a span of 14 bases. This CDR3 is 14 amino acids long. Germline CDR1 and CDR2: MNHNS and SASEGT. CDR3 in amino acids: CASGKRGYTDTQYF. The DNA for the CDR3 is TGTGCCAGCGGAAAACGGGGTTACACAGATACGCAGTATTTT.

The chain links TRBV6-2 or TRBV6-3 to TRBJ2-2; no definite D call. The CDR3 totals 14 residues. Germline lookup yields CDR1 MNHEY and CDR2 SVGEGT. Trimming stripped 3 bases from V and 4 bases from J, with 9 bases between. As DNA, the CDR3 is TGTGCCAGCAGTTATCTACGGAGCACCGGGGAGCTGTTTTTT. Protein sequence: CASSYLRSTGELFF.

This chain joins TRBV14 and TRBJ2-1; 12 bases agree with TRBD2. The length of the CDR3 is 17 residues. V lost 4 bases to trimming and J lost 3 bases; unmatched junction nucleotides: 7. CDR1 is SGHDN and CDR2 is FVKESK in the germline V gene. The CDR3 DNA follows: TGTGCCAGCAGCCTTGGGACTAGCGGGTCATACTACAATGAGCAGTTCTTC. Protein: CASSLGTSGSYYNEQFF.

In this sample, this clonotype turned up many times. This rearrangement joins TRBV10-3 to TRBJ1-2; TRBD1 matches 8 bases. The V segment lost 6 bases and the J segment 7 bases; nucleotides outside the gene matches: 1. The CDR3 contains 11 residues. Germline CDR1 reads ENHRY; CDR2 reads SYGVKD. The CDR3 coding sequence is TGTGCCATCAGGACAGGGGTTGGCTACACCTTC. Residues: CAIRTGVGYTF.

The CDR3 DNA reads TGTGCCAGCAGTGGGGAATGGAACACTGAAGCTTTCTTT. This sequence encodes CASSGEWNTEAFF. The chain carries TRBV2 and TRBJ1-1; unclear D gene. There are 13 residues in the CDR3. V gave up 4 bases and J gave up 1 base, with 7 bases separating them. Per the germline V gene, CDR1 is SNHLY and CDR2 is FYNNEI.

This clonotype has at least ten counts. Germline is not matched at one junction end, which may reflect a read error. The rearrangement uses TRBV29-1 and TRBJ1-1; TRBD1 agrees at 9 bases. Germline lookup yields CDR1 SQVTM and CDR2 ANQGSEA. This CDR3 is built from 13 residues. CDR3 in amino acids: CSVEGTGSTEAFF. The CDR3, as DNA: TGCAGCGTCGAAGGGACAGGGAGCACTGAAGCTTTCTTT.

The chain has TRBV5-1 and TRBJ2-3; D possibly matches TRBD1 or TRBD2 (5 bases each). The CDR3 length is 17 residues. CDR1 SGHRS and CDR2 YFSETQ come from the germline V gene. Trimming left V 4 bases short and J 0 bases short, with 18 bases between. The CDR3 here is CASSVFPGLASTDTQYF. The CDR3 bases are TGCGCCAGCAGCGTTTTTCCGGGGCTGGCTAGCACAGATACGCAGTATTTT.

The DNA for the CDR3 is TGTGCCAGCAGCCTAGCGGGGGACGAATACAATGAGCAGTTCTTC. Amino acid sequence: CASSLAGDEYNEQFF. V usage is TRBV28 and J usage is TRBJ2-1; 10 bases match TRBD2. The CDR3 covers 15 residues. After removal of 6 bases from V and 4 bases from J, the junction contained 6 bases not matched to a gene. Per the germline V gene, CDR1 is MDHEN and CDR2 is SYDVKM. Full variable domain (missing parts from reference TRBV28 and TRBJ2-1): DVKVTQSSRYLVKRTGEKVFLECVQDMDHENMFWYRQDPGLGLRLIYFSYDVKMKEKGDIPEGYSVSREKKERFSLILESASTNQTSMYLCASSLAGDEYNEQFFGPGTRLTVL.

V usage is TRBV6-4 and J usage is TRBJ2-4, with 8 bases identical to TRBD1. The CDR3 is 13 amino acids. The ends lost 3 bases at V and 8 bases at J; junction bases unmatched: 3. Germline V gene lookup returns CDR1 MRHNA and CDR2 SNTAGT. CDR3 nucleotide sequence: TGTGCCAGCAGTGAGGCGACAGGGGACATTCAGTACTTC. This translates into CASSEATGDIQYF.

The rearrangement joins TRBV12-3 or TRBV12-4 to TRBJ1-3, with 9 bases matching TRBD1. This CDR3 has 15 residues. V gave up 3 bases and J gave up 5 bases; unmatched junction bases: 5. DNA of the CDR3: TGTGCCAGCAGTTTTACAGGGGGCAGGAGAAACACCATATATTTT. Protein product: CASSFTGGRRNTIYF.

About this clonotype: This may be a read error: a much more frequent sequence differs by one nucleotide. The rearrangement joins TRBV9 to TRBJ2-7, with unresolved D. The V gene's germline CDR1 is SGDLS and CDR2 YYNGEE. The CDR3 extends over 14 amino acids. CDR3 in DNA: TGTGCCAGCAGCCCAGAGGTGGGCTCCTGCGAGCAGTACTTC. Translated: CASSPEVGSCEQYF.

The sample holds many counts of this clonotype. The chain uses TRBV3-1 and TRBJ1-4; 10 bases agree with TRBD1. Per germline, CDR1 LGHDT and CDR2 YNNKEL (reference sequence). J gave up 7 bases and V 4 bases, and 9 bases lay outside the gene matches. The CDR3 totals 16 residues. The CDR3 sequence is CASSLAGGQGSEKLFF. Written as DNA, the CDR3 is TGTGCCAGCAGCCTTGCGGGGGGACAGGGGAGTGAAAAACTGTTTTTT.

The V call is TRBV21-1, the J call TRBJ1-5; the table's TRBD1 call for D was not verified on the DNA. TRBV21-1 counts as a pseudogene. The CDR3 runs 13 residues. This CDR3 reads CASTLGGRQPQHF. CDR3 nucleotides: TGTGCCAGCACCCTGGGGGGGCGGCAGCCCCAGCATTTT.

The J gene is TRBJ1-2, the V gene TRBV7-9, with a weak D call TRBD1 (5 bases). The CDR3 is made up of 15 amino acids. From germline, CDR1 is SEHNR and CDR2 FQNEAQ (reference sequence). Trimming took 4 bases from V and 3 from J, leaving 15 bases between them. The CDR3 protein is CASSSPLQEHYGYTF. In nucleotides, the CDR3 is TGTGCCAGCAGCTCTCCCCTACAGGAACACTATGGCTACACCTTC.

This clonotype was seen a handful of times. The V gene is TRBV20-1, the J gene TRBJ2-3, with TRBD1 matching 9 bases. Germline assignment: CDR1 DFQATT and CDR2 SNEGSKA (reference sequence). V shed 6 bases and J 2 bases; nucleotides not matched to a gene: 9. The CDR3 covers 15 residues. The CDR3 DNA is TGCAGTGCCAGGCCCGGGACAGGGACCACAGATACGCAGTATTTT. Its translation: CSARPGTGTTDTQYF.

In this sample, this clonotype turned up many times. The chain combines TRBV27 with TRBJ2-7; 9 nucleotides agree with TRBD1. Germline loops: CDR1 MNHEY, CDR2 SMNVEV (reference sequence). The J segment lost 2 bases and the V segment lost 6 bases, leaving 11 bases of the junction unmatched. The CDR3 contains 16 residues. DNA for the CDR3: TGTGCCAGCAGATTACAGGGGGCCAGGGGTCCCTACGAGCAGTACTTC. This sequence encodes CASRLQGARGPYEQYF.

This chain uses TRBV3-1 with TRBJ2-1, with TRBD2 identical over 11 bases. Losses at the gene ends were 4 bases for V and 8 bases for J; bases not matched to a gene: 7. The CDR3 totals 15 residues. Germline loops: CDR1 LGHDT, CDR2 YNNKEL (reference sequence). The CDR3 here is CASSLLAGGAYEQFF. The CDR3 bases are TGTGCCAGCAGCCTCCTAGCGGGGGGCGCGTATGAGCAGTTCTTC.

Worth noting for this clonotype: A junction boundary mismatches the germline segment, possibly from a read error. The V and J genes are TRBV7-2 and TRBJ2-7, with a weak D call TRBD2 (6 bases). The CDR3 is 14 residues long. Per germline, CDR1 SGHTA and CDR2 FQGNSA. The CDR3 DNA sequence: TGTGCCAACAGCTTAGTTAGCGGAGGCTACGAGCAGTACTTC. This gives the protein CANSLVSGGYEQYF.

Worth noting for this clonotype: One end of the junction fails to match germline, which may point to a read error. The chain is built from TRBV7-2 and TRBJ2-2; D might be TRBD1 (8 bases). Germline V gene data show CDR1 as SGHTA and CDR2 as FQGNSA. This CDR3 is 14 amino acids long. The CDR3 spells CASSLQGGAGDLFF. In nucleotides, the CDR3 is TGTGCCAGCAGCCTACAGGGGGGGGCCGGGGACCTGTTTTTT.